One sample yielded the 19 T cell receptor beta chains listed below, sequenced in a study of blood T cell repertoires in COVID-19 (dated by TCRdb to between 2020 and 2021). The library was produced with the immunoSEQ multiplex PCR assay. Held by TCRdb, this immuneACCESS table contains in-frame sequences only and omits some clones. Under half of the omission traces to an unresolved V gene where checked; the cause of the rest is unknown. Counted in this sample were 40,000 to 65,000 clones; roughly 86% of them appeared once. The biggest ten clones account for 10% to 15% of the sample. Source material: peripheral blood. The receptor source for this set is a man aged 65-85 years with active COVID-19.

J is TRBJ1-3 and V is TRBV15, with D maybe TRBD1 (5 bases). This CDR3 comprises 15 residues. The V gene's germline CDR1 is LNHNV and CDR2 YYDKDF (reference sequence). Trimming took 6 bases from V and 0 from J, leaving 12 bases between them. The CDR3 sequence: CATRPPGDSGNTIYF. The CDR3 bases are TGTGCCACCAGACCCCCGGGGGACTCTGGAAACACCATATATTTT.

V is TRBV5-4 and J is TRBJ2-3; weak D call: TRBD1 (6 bases). CDR3 length equals 16 residues. The V end was cut by 0 bases, the J end by 1 base, with 12 bases between. Germline loops: CDR1 SGHNT, CDR2 YYREEE (reference sequence). The CDR3 DNA reads as TGTGCCAGCAGCTTGGCCTGGGGGCGTGGCACAGATACGCAGTATTTT. Amino acid sequence: CASSLAWGRGTDTQYF.

This rearrangement joins TRBV9 to TRBJ1-4; D is unclear. CDR3 size: 15 residues. Germline CDR1 is SGDLS and CDR2 is YYNGEE. V was pared by 3 bases and J by 2 bases, with 11 bases between. This CDR3 is CASSAGSPTNEKLFF. For the CDR3, the DNA is TGTGCCAGCAGCGCCGGGAGCCCCACTAATGAAAAACTGTTTTTT.

The chain couples TRBV7-9 to TRBJ2-5, with 7 positions matching TRBD2. This CDR3 contains 15 residues. Germline V gene lookup returns CDR1 SEHNR and CDR2 FQNEAQ (reference sequence). V shed 5 bases, J shed 3 bases, and the junction held 9 bases outside the gene matches. CDR3 sequence: CASSHGLAGEETQYF. Written as DNA, the CDR3 is TGTGCCAGCAGCCATGGCCTGGCGGGGGAAGAGACCCAGTACTTC.

J is TRBJ1-1 and V is TRBV4-3; a weak D match, TRBD1 (5 bases). Looked up from germline, CDR1 is LGHNA and CDR2 is YSLEER. V was cut by 2 bases and J by 1 base, with 5 bases left in between. The CDR3 spans 13 residues. CDR3 sequence: CASSQTGNTEAFF. The CDR3 DNA sequence: TGCGCCAGCAGCCAAACAGGGAACACTGAAGCTTTCTTT.

This chain links TRBV12-5 with TRBJ2-7; weak D call: TRBD1 (6 bases). The V and J ends lost 6 bases and 7 bases respectively, with 16 bases between them. Germline lookup yields CDR1 LGHNT and CDR2 FRNRAP. The CDR3 runs 13 residues. CDR3 nucleotide sequence: TGTGCTAGTGGCCGGGACACCGTGGGGGAGCAGTACTTC. This gives the protein CASGRDTVGEQYF.

A few counts support this clone. The CDR3 DNA reads TGTGCCAGCAGTGAACCACAGGGTGGCTACACCTTC. Protein: CASSEPQGGYTF. The chain recombines TRBV25-1 with TRBJ1-2, with D possibly matching TRBD1 (6 bases). Looked up from germline, CDR1 is MGHDK and CDR2 is SYGVNS. V was shortened by 2 bases and J by 7 bases, with 8 bases between the two germline ends. The CDR3 loop spans 12 amino acids.

J is TRBJ1-1 and V is TRBV5-6; tentatively, D is TRBD1 (5 bases). The V gene's germline CDR1 is SGHDT and CDR2 YYEEEE. V lost 2 bases to trimming and J lost 6 bases, with 8 bases between them. The CDR3 is made up of 12 amino acids. The CDR3 sequence is CASSFLGAEAFF. The CDR3 nucleotides read TGTGCCAGCAGCTTTTTAGGGGCTGAAGCTTTCTTT.

This sequence joins TRBV11-3 and TRBJ1-4, with no clear D. The CDR3 length is 14 residues. Germline assignment: CDR1 SGHNT and CDR2 YENEEA. V lost 6 bases and J lost 6, with 14 bases in between. The CDR3 nucleotides are TGTGCCAGCAGGTCGGAACCCGGGGATGAAAAACTGTTTTTT. This translates into CASRSEPGDEKLFF.

This chain joins TRBV7-9 and TRBJ2-2; TRBD1 is a possible D gene (5 bases). CDR1 is SEHNR and CDR2 is FQNEAQ in the germline V gene (reference sequence). V lost 1 base, J lost 6 bases, and 18 bases lay in between. This CDR3 is 17 amino acids long. DNA for the CDR3: TGTGCCAGCAGCTTAGGGGGCCAGGCCACGAGGTCCGGGGAGCTGTTTTTT. Protein sequence: CASSLGGQATRSGELFF.

The J gene is TRBJ2-1, the V gene TRBV9; no definite D call. The CDR3 is 15 amino acids. Germline-derived CDR1 and CDR2 are SGDLS and YYNGEE. V lost 3 bases, J lost 6 bases, and 16 bases lay in between. CDR3 region: CASSAQVGPPNEQFF. CDR3 DNA sequence: TGTGCCAGCAGCGCCCAAGTGGGCCCTCCCAATGAGCAGTTCTTC.

This sequence joins TRBV6-6 and TRBJ1-3; D is undetermined. The CDR3 spans 18 residues. Trimming shortened V by 5 bases and J by 3 bases, and 23 bases separated the two germline ends. The V gene's germline CDR1 is MNHNY and CDR2 SVGAGI (reference sequence). DNA for the CDR3: TGTGCCAGCAGTCGCCCCACATTAAGCGTAGGAGATGGAAACACCATATATTTT. Protein sequence: CASSRPTLSVGDGNTIYF.

The rearrangement uses TRBV13 and TRBJ2-1, with D possibly being TRBD1 (6 bases). Germline CDR1 is PRHDT and CDR2 is FYEKMQ (reference sequence). This CDR3 has 14 amino acids. V gave up 5 bases and J gave up 7 bases, with 15 bases separating them. The CDR3 spells CASSPNGQSNEQFF. The CDR3 DNA follows: TGTGCCAGCAGCCCTAACGGACAGTCAAATGAGCAGTTCTTC.

The rearrangement uses TRBV5-4 and TRBJ2-7; possible D gene TRBD1, 6 bases. V was clipped by 2 bases and J by 5 bases, with 14 bases between them. Germline assignment: CDR1 SGHNT and CDR2 YYREEE (reference sequence). The CDR3 runs 14 residues. The CDR3 region has the DNA TGTGCCAGCAGCTTCTCTAGACAGGCTCACGAGCAGTACTTC. Residues: CASSFSRQAHEQYF.

The gene calls are TRBV9 and TRBJ2-1; 10 bases are a match to TRBD2. Germline V gene data show CDR1 as SGDLS and CDR2 as YYNGEE. V lost 4 bases and J lost 6; bases outside the gene matches: 10. The CDR3 contains 16 residues. Here the CDR3 DNA reads TGTGCCAGCAGCCCCCTCAAGCGGGGGGGCCCCAATGAGCAGTTCTTC. This sequence encodes CASSPLKRGGPNEQFF.

The chain recombines TRBV9 with TRBJ2-1; 7 bases fit TRBD1. CDR1 and CDR2 from the germline V gene are SGDLS and YYNGEE. CDR3 length: 15 residues. Trimming took 3 bases from V and 0 from J; bases not matched to a gene: 3. The CDR3 nucleotides read TGTGCCAGCAGCGCCAGGGGGAGCTCCTACAATGAGCAGTTCTTC. This sequence encodes CASSARGSSYNEQFF.

The CDR3 DNA follows: TGTGCCAGCAGGAAAACGACAGGAGCCCTGGGTGAAGCTTTCTTT. It specifies CASRKTTGALGEAFF. This chain links TRBV27 with TRBJ1-1; D perhaps matches TRBD1 (6 bases). The CDR3 has 15 amino acids. Germline V gives CDR1 MNHEY, CDR2 SMNVEV (reference sequence). Trimming removed 6 bases from V and 7 bases from J, with 21 bases in between.

The CDR3 loop is CASSFGSVYGYTF. The CDR3 DNA reads as TGTGCCAGCAGTTTCGGGTCAGTCTATGGCTACACCTTC. This chain joins TRBV28 and TRBJ1-2; D remains ambiguous. The CDR3 extends over 13 amino acids. Germline CDR1 MDHEN, CDR2 SYDVKM. Trimming left V 3 bases short and J 4 bases short, with 9 bases between.

The gene calls are TRBV6-1 and TRBJ1-5, with D unclear. Germline assignment: CDR1 MNHNS and CDR2 SASEGT. Trimming removed 3 bases from V and 0 bases from J, with 15 bases in between. The CDR3 runs 17 residues. The CDR3 sequence is CASSDGWRASSNQPQHF. DNA of the CDR3: TGTGCCAGCAGTGACGGTTGGAGGGCATCTAGCAATCAGCCCCAGCATTTT.